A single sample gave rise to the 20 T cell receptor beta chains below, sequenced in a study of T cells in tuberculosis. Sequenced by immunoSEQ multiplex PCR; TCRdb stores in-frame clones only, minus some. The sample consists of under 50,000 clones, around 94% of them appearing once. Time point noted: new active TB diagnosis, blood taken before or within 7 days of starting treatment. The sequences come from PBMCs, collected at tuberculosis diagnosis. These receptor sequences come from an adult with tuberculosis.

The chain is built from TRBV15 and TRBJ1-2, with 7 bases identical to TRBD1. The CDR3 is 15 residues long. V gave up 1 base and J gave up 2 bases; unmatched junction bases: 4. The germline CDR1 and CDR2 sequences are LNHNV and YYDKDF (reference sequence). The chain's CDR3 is CATSRGRGGNYGYTF. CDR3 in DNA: TGTGCCACCAGCAGAGGAAGAGGGGGCAACTATGGCTACACCTTC.

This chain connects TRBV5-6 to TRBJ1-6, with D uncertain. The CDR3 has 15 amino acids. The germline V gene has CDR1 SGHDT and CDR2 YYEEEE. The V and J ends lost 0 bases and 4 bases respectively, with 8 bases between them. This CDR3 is CASSLGSEYNSPLHF. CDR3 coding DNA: TGTGCCAGCAGCTTGGGCAGTGAATATAATTCACCCCTCCACTTT.

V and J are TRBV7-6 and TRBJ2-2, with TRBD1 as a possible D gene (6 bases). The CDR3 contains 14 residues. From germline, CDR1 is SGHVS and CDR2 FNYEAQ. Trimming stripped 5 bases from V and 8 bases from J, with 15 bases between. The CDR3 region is CASSREQGPGELFF. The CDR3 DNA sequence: TGTGCCAGCAGCCGTGAACAGGGACCTGGGGAGCTGTTTTTT.

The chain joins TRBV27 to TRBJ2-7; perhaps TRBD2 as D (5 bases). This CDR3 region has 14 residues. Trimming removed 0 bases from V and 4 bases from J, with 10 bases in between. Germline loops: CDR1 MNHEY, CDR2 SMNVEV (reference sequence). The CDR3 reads CASSLSGDGYEQYF. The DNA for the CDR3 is TGTGCCAGCAGTTTATCCGGGGATGGTTACGAGCAGTACTTC.

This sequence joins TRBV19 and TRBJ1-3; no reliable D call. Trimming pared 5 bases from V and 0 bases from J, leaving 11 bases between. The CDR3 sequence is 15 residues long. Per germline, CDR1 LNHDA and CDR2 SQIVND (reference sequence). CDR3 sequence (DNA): TGTGCCAGTAGTCCCGAGAGGTTCTCTGGAAACACCATATATTTT. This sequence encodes CASSPERFSGNTIYF. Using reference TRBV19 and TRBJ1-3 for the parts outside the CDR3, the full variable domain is DGGITQSPKYLFRKEGQNVTLSCEQNLNHDAMYWYRQDPGQGLRLIYYSQIVNDFQKGDIAEGYSVSREKKESFPLTVTSAQKNPTAFYLCASSPERFSGNTIYFGEGSWLTVV.

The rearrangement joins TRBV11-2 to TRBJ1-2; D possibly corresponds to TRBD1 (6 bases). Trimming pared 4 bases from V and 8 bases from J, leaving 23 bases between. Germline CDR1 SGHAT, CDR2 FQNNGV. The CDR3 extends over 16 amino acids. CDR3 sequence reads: CASSSLRTGWVGGYTF. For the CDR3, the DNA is TGTGCCAGCAGCTCCCTCCGTACAGGGTGGGTGGGAGGCTACACCTTC.

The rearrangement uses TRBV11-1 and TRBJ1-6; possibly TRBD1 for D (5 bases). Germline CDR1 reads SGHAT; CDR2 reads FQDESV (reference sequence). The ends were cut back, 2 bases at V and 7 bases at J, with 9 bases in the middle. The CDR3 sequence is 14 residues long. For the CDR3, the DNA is TGTGCCAGCAGCTTAAGGGGCCGCAATTCACCCCTCCACTTT. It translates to CASSLRGRNSPLHF.

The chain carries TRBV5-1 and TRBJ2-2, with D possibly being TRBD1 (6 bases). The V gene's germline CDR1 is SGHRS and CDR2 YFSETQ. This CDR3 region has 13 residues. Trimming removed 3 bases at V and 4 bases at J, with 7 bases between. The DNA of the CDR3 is TGCGCCAGCAGCTCAGGGGCCACCGGGGAGCTGTTTTTT. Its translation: CASSSGATGELFF. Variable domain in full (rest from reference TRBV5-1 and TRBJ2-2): KAGVTQTPRYLIKTRGQQVTLSCSPISGHRSVSWYQQTPGQGLQFLFEYFSETQRNKGNFPGRFSGRQFSNSRSEMNVSTLELGDSALYLCASSSGATGELFFGEGSRLTVL.

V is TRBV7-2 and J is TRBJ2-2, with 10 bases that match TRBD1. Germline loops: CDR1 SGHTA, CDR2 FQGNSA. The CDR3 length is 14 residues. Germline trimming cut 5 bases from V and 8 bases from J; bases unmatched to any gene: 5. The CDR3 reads CASSRRQGAGELFF. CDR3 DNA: TGTGCCAGCAGCCGTCGACAGGGGGCGGGGGAGCTGTTTTTT.

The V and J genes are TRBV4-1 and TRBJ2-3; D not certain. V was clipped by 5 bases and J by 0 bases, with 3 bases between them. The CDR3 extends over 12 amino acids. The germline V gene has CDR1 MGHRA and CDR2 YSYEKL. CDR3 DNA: TGCGCCAGCAGCTCAAGCACAGATACGCAGTATTTT. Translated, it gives CASSSSTDTQYF.

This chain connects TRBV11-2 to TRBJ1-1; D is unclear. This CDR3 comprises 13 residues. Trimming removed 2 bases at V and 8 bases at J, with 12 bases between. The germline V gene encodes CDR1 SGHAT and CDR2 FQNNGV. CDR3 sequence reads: CASSLTVAGEAFF. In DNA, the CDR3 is TGTGCCAGCAGCTTAACTGTGGCAGGAGAAGCTTTCTTT.

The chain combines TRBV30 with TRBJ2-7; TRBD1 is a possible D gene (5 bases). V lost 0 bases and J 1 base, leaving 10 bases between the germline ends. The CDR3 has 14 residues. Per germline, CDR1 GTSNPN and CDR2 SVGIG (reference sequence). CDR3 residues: CAWSVGAGSYEQYF. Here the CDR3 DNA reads TGTGCCTGGAGTGTAGGGGCAGGATCCTACGAGCAGTACTTC.

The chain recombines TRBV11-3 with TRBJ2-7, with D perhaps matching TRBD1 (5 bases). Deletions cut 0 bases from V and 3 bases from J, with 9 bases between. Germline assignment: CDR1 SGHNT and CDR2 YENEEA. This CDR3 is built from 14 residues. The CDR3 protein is CASSLEGVDYEQYF. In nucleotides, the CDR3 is TGTGCCAGCAGCTTAGAAGGGGTCGACTACGAGCAGTACTTC.

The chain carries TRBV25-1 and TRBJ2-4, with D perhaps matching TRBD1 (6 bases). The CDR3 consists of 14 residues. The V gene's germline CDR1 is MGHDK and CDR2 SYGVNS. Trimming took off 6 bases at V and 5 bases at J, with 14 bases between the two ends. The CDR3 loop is CASRQTGLQNIQYF. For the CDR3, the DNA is TGTGCCAGCAGGCAAACAGGGTTACAAAACATTCAGTACTTC.

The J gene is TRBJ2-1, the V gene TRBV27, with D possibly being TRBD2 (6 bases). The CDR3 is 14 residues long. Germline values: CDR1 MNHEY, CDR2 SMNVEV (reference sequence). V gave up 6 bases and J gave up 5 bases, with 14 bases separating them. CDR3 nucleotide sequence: TGTGCCAGCAGAAGCGGGCGATCCCACAATGAGCAGTTCTTC. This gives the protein CASRSGRSHNEQFF.

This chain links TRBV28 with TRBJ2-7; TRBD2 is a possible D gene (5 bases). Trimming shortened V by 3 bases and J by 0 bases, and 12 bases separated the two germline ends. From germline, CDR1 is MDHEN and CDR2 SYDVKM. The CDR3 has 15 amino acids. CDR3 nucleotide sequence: TGTGCCAGCAGTTTCGGGCCGGGAAGCTCCTACGAGCAGTACTTC. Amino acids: CASSFGPGSSYEQYF.

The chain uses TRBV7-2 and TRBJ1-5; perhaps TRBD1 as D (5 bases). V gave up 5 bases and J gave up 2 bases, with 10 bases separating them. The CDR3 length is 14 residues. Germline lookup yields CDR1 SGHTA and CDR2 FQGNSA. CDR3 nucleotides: TGTGCCAGCAGCCCCAGGGTGGGCAATCAGCCCCAGCATTTT. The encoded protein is CASSPRVGNQPQHF.

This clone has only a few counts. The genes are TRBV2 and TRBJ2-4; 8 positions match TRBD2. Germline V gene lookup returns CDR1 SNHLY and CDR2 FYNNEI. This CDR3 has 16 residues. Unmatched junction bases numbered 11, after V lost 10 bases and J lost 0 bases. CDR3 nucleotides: TGTGCCACCTCCCCGGGGGGGGCTGGAGCCAAAAACATTCAGTACTTC. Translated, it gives CATSPGGAGAKNIQYF.

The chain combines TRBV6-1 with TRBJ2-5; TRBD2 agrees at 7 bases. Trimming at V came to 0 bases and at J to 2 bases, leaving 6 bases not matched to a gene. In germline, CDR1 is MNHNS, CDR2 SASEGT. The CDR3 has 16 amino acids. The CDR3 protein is CASSEALGTTQETQYF. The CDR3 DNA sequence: TGTGCCAGCAGTGAAGCGCTCGGGACTACGCAAGAGACCCAGTACTTC.

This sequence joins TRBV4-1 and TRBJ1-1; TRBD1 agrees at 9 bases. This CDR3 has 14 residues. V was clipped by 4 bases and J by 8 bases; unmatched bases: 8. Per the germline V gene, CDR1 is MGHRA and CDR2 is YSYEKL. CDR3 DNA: TGCGCCAGCAGCCGAGGGACAGGGCTCGGAGAAGCTTTCTTT. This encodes CASSRGTGLGEAFF.